A single sample gave rise to the 2 T cell receptor beta chains below, sequenced in a study of T-cell reconstitution after alpha-beta-depleted transplantation in children. TCRbeta library preparation incorporated unique molecular identifiers. In TCRdb, the PCR reads were re-called with MiXCR into one record per CDR3 protein. The table lists around 300,000 distinct CDR3 sequences, 9.5% to 13% of them singletons. The sequenced sample was PBMCs, obtained before TCRalphabeta/CD19-depleted stem cell transplant. The receptors were gathered from a boy in the first two years of life with acute myeloid leukemia, due to receive a stem cell transplant.

This clonotype was picked up many times. This chain links TRBV24-1 with TRBJ2-2; no reliable D call. The CDR3 is 12 amino acids. Germline CDR1 is KGHDR and CDR2 is SFDVKD. The V gene lost 2 bases and the J gene lost 9 bases, with 6 bases spanning the gap. CDR3 in DNA: TGTGCCACCAGTGATTCCCACAGGGAGCTGTTTTTT. This gives the protein CATSDSHRELFF.

This clonotype was counted only a few times. The chain recombines TRBV20-1 with TRBJ2-1; D is perhaps TRBD1 (5 bases). The CDR3 length is 17 residues. Germline V CDR1 and CDR2: DFQATT, SNEGSKA (reference sequence). Trimming took off 0 bases at V and 3 bases at J, with 18 bases between the two ends. The CDR3 DNA sequence: TGCAGTGCTAGAGAAATTTCGATGTACAGGCTCTACAATGAGCAGTTCTTC. This codes for CSAREISMYRLYNEQFF.